The TCR beta chain described here comes from a study of PD-1 blockade in classical Hodgkin lymphoma (TCRdb year 2020). As for the study more broadly: Nivolumab dosing was 3 mg/kg intravenously every 2 weeks, continuing until either disease progression or unacceptable toxicity. The study used CyTOF and TCR beta sequencing to define a peripheral blood immune signature of response to PD-1 blockade in classical Hodgkin lymphoma.

Genomic DNA was extracted with the Qiagen DNeasy kit from unsorted PBMCs and from negatively selected CD4+ and CD8+ fractions. Amplification of TCR beta CDR3 regions was done by immunoSEQ multiplex PCR with primers that anneal to V and J segments. Amplification bias was minimized using a synthetic immune receptor repertoire, and residual bias was removed computationally after sequencing. On the authors' methods: Repertoire diversity was quantified as the Shannon entropy index using custom Python scripts. Unsorted, CD4+ and CD8+ repertoires were analyzed separately, except in combined analyses where CD4+ and CD8+ sequences were merged in silico. Clonal expansion was defined as at least a 2-fold frequency increase after treatment relative to C1D1, with a pseudocount of 0.5 for undetected baseline clones. Singleton clones were defined as clones with 0 or 1 copy at C1D1, and non-singleton clones were defined as clones with 2 or more copies. Clones expanded in unsorted samples were labelled as CD4+, CD8+ or unknown by matching protein sequences in sorted samples from the same patient. Wilcoxon tests on paired samples were used to test changes in diversity from C1D1 to C4D1. TCRdb holds this immuneACCESS table with in-frame rearrangements only. Some clones are missing; in checked studies, unresolved V genes explain under half, and the rest has no known cause. The V and J calls and the clone size are those of that table, but D and trimming were determined from the DNA. The table for this sample lists roughly 56,000 clones; more than 70% of them were counted only once. Less than 6.5% of the sample belongs to the ten largest clones.

General conclusions and limits of the study: Baseline diversity similar to that of newly diagnosed patients was observed in trial patients achieving complete response, whereas significantly lower diversity was observed in partial responders and progressors. Newly diagnosed patients were reported to have lower baseline TCR diversity than healthy donors, and relapsed/refractory patients were reported to have lower baseline TCR diversity still. The study was restricted to a single clinical trial cohort, and the causes of repertoire differences, possibly disease activity or prior therapy, were left undefined. A significant rise by C4D1 was seen in CD4+ but not CD8+ TCR diversity (p=0.0027 vs p=0.16), with the rise being most apparent in complete responders (p=0.02). Lower diversity was seen in patients whose nivolumab began less than 1 year after ASCT, and these patients were left out of later analyses so that immune reconstitution would not confound the results.

The intended sense of this specimen's time point label: cycle 2 day 1 (C2D1) of nivolumab. Relapse after autologous stem cell transplantation had occurred in all trial patients, and cohorts A, B and C were distinguished by prior brentuximab vedotin exposure. The trial cohort included around 56 patients with relapsed/refractory classical Hodgkin lymphoma, and each patient had a best overall response of complete response, partial response or progressive disease. Trial patients were treated with single-agent nivolumab in the multi-cohort phase II CheckMate 205 trial. An independent review committee assessed best overall response by applying the 2007 International Working Group response criteria. Trial PBMCs were collected just before the start of nivolumab (C1D1) and during therapy at cycle 2 day 1 and cycle 4 day 1. Peripheral blood was collected in 8 mL Vacutainer Cell Preparation Tubes, from which PBMCs were isolated by centrifugation and then cryopreserved.

From its cysteine to its phenylalanine, the CDR3 spans 12 amino acids. Of the read, only the CDR3 DNA is kept; its 36 bases are in frame from base 1. The germline V gene encodes CDR1 MDHEN and CDR2 SYDVKM. Cut back by 7 bases and 4 bases, the V and J ends lie 8 bases apart. This clone was counted only a few times. What antigen it recognizes has not been identified. No base-level quality is on record; no much larger clone is a single base apart. The chain is assembled from TRBV28 and TRBJ1-5; the D gene assignment is ambiguous. The sequence was collected from a human donor with classical Hodgkin lymphoma. The sequenced sample was peripheral blood mononuclear cells (PBMCs), obtained before the second cycle of nivolumab. The nucleotide sequence reads TGTGCCAGCATCTCACTTAATCAGCCCCAGCATTTT. Translated, this gives CASISLNQPQHF.